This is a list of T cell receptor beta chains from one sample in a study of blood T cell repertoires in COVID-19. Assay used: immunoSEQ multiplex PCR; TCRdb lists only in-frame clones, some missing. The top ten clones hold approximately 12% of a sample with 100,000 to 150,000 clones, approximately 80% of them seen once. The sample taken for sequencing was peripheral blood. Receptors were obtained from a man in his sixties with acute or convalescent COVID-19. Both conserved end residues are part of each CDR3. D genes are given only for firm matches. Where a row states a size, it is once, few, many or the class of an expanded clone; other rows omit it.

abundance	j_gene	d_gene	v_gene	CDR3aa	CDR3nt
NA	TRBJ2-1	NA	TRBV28	CASSLRYNEQFF	TGTGCCAGCAGTTTGCGGTACAATGAGCAGTTCTTC
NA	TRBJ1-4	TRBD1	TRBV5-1	CASSLEGQGLGEKLFF	TGCGCCAGCAGCTTGGAGGGACAGGGGCTCGGTGAAAAACTGTTTTTT
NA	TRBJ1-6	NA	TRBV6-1	CASSDPGAGDSPLHF	TGTGCCAGCAGTGACCCCGGGGCAGGGGATTCACCCCTCCACTTT
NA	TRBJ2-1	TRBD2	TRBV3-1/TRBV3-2	CASRAGGGNEQFF	TGTGCCAGCAGGGCGGGAGGAGGAAATGAGCAGTTCTTC
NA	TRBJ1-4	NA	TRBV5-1	CASSLSGVDEKLFF	TGCGCCAGCAGCTTGTCAGGGGTGGACGAAAAACTGTTTTTT
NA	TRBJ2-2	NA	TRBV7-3	CASSLTRQHTGELFF	TGTGCCAGCAGCTTAACGCGACAGCACACCGGGGAGCTGTTTTTT
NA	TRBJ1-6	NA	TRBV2	CAGNRESSSPLHF	TGTGCCGGCAACAGGGAATCATCGTCACCCCTCCACTTT
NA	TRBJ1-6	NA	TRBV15	CATSPWANSPLHF	TGTGCCACCAGCCCCTGGGCCAATTCACCCCTCCACTTT
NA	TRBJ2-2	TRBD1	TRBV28	CASSAYRGRLNTGELFF	TGTGCCAGCAGTGCATACAGGGGGCGTTTGAACACCGGGGAGCTGTTTTTT
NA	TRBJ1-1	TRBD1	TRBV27	CASSAIFRGLNTEAFF	TGTGCCAGCAGTGCTATATTCAGGGGGCTGAACACTGAAGCTTTCTTT
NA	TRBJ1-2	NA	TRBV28	CASSLDTYGYTF	TGTGCCAGCAGTCTTGACACCTACGGCTACACCTTC
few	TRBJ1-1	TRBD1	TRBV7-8	CASSLSRTGRGNTEAFF	TGTGCCAGCAGCTTAAGTCGGACAGGAAGGGGGAACACTGAAGCTTTCTTT
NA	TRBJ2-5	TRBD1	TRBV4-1	CASSHPGQEQETQYF	TGCGCCAGCAGCCACCCGGGACAGGAACAAGAGACCCAGTACTTC
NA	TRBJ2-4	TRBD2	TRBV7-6	CASSKSGLAGPAKNIQYF	TGTGCCAGCAGCAAGAGTGGCCTAGCGGGGCCAGCCAAAAACATTCAGTACTTC
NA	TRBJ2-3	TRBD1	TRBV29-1	CSVEPTGGGDTQYF	TGCAGCGTGGAACCTACAGGGGGCGGAGATACGCAGTATTTT
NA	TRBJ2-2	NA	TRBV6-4	CASSERDTGELFF	TGTGCCAGCAGTGAGCGGGACACCGGGGAGCTGTTTTTT
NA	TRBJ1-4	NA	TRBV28	CASSSGEGANEKLFF	TGTGCCAGCAGTTCGGGTGAGGGGGCTAATGAAAAACTGTTTTTT
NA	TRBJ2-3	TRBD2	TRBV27	CASSLIAGVTDTQYF	TGTGCCAGCAGTTTAATAGCGGGAGTTACGGATACGCAGTATTTT
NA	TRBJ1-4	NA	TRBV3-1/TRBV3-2	CASSQSGGNEKLFF	TGTGCCAGCAGCCAATCGGGTGGGAATGAAAAACTGTTTTTT
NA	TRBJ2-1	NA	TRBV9	CASSVGGQSYNEQFF	TGTGCCAGCAGCGTAGGAGGGCAGTCCTACAATGAGCAGTTCTTC
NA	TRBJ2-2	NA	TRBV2	CALTSGGAGTGELFF	TGTGCCCTAACCAGTGGGGGGGCGGGCACCGGGGAGCTGTTTTTT
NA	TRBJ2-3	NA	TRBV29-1	CSVVRDTDTQYF	TGCAGCGTTGTGCGGGACACAGATACGCAGTATTTT
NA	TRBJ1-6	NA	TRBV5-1	CASSLESGQNSPLHF	TGCGCCAGCAGCTTGGAATCGGGACAAAATTCACCCCTCCACTTT
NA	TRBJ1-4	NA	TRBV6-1	CASSEGAGDEEKLFF	TGTGCCAGCAGTGAGGGGGCAGGAGACGAGGAAAAACTGTTTTTT
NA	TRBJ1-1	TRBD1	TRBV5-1	CASSSGTDHMNTEAFF	TGCGCCAGCAGCTCCGGGACAGACCACATGAACACTGAAGCTTTCTTT
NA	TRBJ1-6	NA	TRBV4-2	CASSQDIDRPSPLHF	TGTGCCAGCAGCCAAGATATTGACAGACCGTCACCCCTCCACTTT
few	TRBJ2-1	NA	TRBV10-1	CASSASAYNEQFF	TGCGCCAGCAGTGCTAGTGCATACAATGAGCAGTTCTTC
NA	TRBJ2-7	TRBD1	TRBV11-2	CASSAGTGGTYEQYF	TGTGCCAGCAGCGCAGGGACAGGGGGCACCTACGAGCAGTACTTC
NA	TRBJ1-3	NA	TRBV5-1	CASSLATGSGNTIYF	TGCGCCAGCAGCTTGGCAACAGGCTCTGGAAACACCATATATTTT
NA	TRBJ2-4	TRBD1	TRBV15	CATSSDRGNIQYF	TGTGCCACCAGCAGCGACAGGGGAAACATTCAGTACTTC
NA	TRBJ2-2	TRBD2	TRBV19	CASSKGLVSGELFF	TGTGCCAGTAGTAAAGGACTAGTTAGCGGGGAGCTGTTTTTT
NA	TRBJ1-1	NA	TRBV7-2	CASSLLGRGTEAFF	TGTGCCAGCAGCTTACTGGGTCGGGGAACTGAAGCTTTCTTT
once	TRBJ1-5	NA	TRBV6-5	CASSQDGGYQPQHF	TGTGCCAGCAGTCAGGACGGAGGTTATCAGCCCCAGCATTTT
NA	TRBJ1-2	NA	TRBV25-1	CASRASGSKGYTF	TGTGCCAGCAGGGCCTCAGGGTCGAAGGGCTACACCTTC
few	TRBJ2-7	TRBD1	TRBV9	CASSGTGTGSYEQYF	TGTGCCAGCAGCGGAACCGGGACAGGGTCCTACGAGCAGTACTTC
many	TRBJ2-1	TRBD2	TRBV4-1	CASSQDLSRGAGNEQFF	TGCGCCAGCAGCCAAGATCTATCGCGGGGGGCCGGCAATGAGCAGTTCTTC
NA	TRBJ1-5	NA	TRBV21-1	CASSKNSEPGQLYSNQPQHF	TGTGCCAGCAGCAAAAACTCAGAACCGGGACAGCTGTATAGCAATCAGCCCCAGCATTTT
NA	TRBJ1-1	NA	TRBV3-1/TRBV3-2	CASSQVGGYTEAFF	TGTGCCAGCAGCCAAGTGGGGGGGTACACTGAAGCTTTCTTT
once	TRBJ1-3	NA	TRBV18	CASSPLDSISGNTIYF	TGTGCCAGCTCACCCCTGGACAGTATCTCTGGAAACACCATATATTTT
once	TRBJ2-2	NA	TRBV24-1	CATGQENTGELFF	TGTGCCACGGGGCAGGAGAACACCGGGGAGCTGTTTTTT
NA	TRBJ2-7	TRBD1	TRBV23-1	CASSPLDRGSHEQYF	TGCGCCAGCAGTCCTCTGGACAGGGGGTCCCACGAGCAGTACTTC
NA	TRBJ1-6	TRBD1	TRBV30	CARGDRVNSPLHF	TGTGCCAGGGGGGACAGGGTGAATTCACCCCTCCACTTT
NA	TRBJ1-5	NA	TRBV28	CASSDPEGKRQPQHF	TGTGCCAGCAGTGACCCAGAGGGAAAGAGACAGCCCCAGCATTTT
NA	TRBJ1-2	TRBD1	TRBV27	CASSPRTGFGYTF	TGTGCCAGCAGTCCTCGGACAGGGTTTGGCTACACCTTC
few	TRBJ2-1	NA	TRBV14	CASKGQTYNEQFF	TGTGCCAGCAAAGGACAGACTTACAATGAGCAGTTCTTC
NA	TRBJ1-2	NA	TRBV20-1	CSASKGQGTGGYTF	TGCAGTGCTAGTAAGGGGCAGGGGACGGGCGGCTACACCTTC
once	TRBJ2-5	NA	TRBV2	CASSELGRLETQYF	TGTGCCAGCAGTGAGTTGGGGCGCTTAGAGACCCAGTACTTC
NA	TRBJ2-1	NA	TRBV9	CASSVVSGSDEQFF	TGTGCCAGCAGCGTAGTGAGCGGATCGGATGAGCAGTTCTTC
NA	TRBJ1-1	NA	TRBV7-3	CASSLIAGNTEAFF	TGTGCCAGCAGCTTAATTGCAGGGAACACTGAAGCTTTCTTT
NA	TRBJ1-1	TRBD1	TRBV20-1	CSASPGGGWNTEAFF	TGCAGTGCTAGTCCCGGAGGGGGCTGGAACACTGAAGCTTTCTTT
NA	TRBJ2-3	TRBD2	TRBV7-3	CASSLGSGRSDTQYF	TGTGCCAGCAGCTTGGGCAGCGGGAGATCAGATACGCAGTATTTT
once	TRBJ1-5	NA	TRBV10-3	CAISETGLGQPQHF	TGTGCCATCAGTGAGACGGGATTGGGTCAGCCCCAGCATTTT
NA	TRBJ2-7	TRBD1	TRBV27	CASSFYRGFSYEQYF	TGTGCCAGCAGCTTCTACAGGGGGTTCTCCTACGAGCAGTACTTC
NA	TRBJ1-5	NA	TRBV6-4	CASSESGNSNQPQHF	TGTGCCAGCAGTGAATCAGGGAATAGCAATCAGCCCCAGCATTTT